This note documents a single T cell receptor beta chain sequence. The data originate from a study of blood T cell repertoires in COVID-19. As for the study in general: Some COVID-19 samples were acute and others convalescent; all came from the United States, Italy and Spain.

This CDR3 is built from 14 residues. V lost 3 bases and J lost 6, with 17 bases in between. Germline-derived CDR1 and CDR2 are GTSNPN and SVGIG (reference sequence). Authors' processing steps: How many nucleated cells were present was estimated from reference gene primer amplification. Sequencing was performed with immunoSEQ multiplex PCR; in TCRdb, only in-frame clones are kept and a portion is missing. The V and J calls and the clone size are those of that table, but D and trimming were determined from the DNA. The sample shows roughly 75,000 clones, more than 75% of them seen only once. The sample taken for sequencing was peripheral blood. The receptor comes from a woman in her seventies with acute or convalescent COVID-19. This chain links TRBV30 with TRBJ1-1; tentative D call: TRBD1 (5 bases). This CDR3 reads CAWRAPGESAEAFF. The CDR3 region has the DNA TGTGCCTGGAGGGCTCCGGGGGAAAGTGCTGAAGCTTTCTTT.